This T cell receptor beta chain comes out of a study of resident and recirculating memory T cells in vitiligo. Study in general: Genomic DNA was extracted from whole homogenized samples, with no cell sorting. Study-level points and caveats: TCR sequences were not conserved across biopsy sites or patients.

Anyone treated within the previous three months was excluded. V was clipped by 3 bases and J by 4 bases, with 10 bases between them. Germline V gene lookup returns CDR1 ENHRY and CDR2 SYGVKD. The CDR3 has 13 amino acids. Libraries were prepared by immunoSEQ multiplex PCR; TCRdb keeps only in-frame clonotypes and omits some of them. The sample lists roughly 80,000 clones; under 95% were seen once. As to this clone: Its specificity is unknown.

The V call is TRBV10-3, the J call TRBJ2-7; no reliable D call. Sequenced sample: blood. The receptor was isolated from a male donor with vitiligo. DNA for the CDR3: TGTGCCATCAGTGATTTTCTCGGTTACGAGCAGTACTTC. It specifies CAISDFLGYEQYF.